The T cell receptor (beta chain) described here comes from a study of blood T cell repertoires in COVID-19. Recruits, aged about 18 to 100 years, lived in 25 or so US areas. Original handling: Nucleated cell counts were estimated from reference gene primer amplification. Clones were sequenced by immunoSEQ multiplex PCR, and TCRdb holds only the in-frame ones, with some missing. D and trimming were read from the DNA, whereas the V and J calls and clone size are those reported in that table. The data contain roughly 270,000 clones, approximately 78% of them seen just once; the ten biggest clones take up approximately 5%. This sequence was found in a man aged 40-49 years who had been exposed to COVID-19. Sequenced material: PBMCs or T cells enriched from blood (not recorded which).

The CDR3 nucleotides read TGTGCCAGCAGTGAATCGGTTGTGGGCAGGACCAACGTCCTGACTTTC. Translating gives CASSESVVGRTNVLTF. V is TRBV6-1 and J is TRBJ2-6; D call uncertain. This CDR3 is 16 amino acids long. Looked up from germline, CDR1 is MNHNS and CDR2 is SASEGT. Between the trimmed V and J ends, which lost 2 bases and 8 bases, there was a span of 16 bases.